Listed below are T cell receptor beta chains from one sample, sequenced in a study of T cells in localized non-small cell lung cancer. Generated by immunoSEQ multiplex PCR, the TCRdb table keeps only in-frame clones and is missing some. The sample contains over 850 clones, under 25% of which appear only once. The sequencing here drew on normal lung tissue next to the tumor, taken before any cancer treatment. The source is a man aged 40 to 69 with stage I lung adenocarcinoma. The CDR3 runs from the conserved cysteine through the conserved F or W. A D gene is named only where the DNA matches it firmly. A clone size is listed for some rows: how often the clone was seen (once, few, many), or a class if it is expanded.

clone_size v_call d_call cdr3_aa
- TRBV9 TRBD1 CASSGDSTTEAFF
few TRBV18 - CASSAAGFLEAFF
large TRBV11-3 TRBD2 CASSTNRDSGRVSYEQYF
large TRBV9 TRBD1 CASSSRDSAHGYTF
medium-sized TRBV11-3 - CASSPGASNEKLFF
- TRBV25-1 - CASSEWADTQYF
few TRBV7-5 - CVRSSPLEITDEQFF
few TRBV11-3 - CASSPDGYPRNTIYF
few TRBV28 TRBD1 CATLQDRGYTDTQYF
- TRBV11-3 TRBD1 CASSLDRGPYTEAFF
- TRBV10-2 TRBD2 CASSEELADHNEQFF
- TRBV19 TRBD1 CASSISGQAGNTIYF
- TRBV9 TRBD2 CASKASGTIDNEQFF
- TRBV15 - CATSRSSEQETQYF
few TRBV5-1 - CASSIAAGRQETQYF
- TRBV11-3 TRBD1 CASRFDRGPGNTIYF
few TRBV19 - CASSYEQGDNSPLHF
few TRBV6-1 TRBD1 CASSEANRGGQLNGYTF
few TRBV6-8 - CASSDSQGSTDTQYF
- TRBV28 - CASSPTPGTIIGGNQPQHF
large TRBV9 - CASSESSGANQPQHF
- TRBV19 - CASSQPGTGNEKLFF
- TRBV11-3 - CASSLGRRKIEQYF
- TRBV25-1 TRBD1 CASSDQTGVSPLHF
- TRBV10-3 TRBD1 CAISELQGESEQYF
- TRBV11-3 TRBD2 CASSPGLAYNEQFF
- TRBV6-8 TRBD2 CATRTSGEYNEQFF
- TRBV28 TRBD1 CASGTGGLETQYF
- TRBV9 TRBD2 CASSVSGGATGELFF
large TRBV15 - CATSRVSKQETQYF
- TRBV9 - CASSDEPNTEAFF
- TRBV6-8 TRBD2 CASSPGTSGRYEQYF
few TRBV28 - CASSLGLHEAFF
large TRBV6-8 TRBD1 CASSYSTQGENEQFF
large TRBV6-8 - CASSPQGPNTEAFF
- TRBV30 - CAWSTSGWGNTIYF
- TRBV14 - CASSQDGRDYTGELFF
- TRBV10-2 - CASSESGDWAEAFF
large TRBV28 - CASSFLLSTGNNEQFF
few TRBV6-8 - CASSESLGGEQFF
- TRBV15 - CATSRDHSLGNSPLHF
few TRBV18 - CASSPPGTGNTGELFF
- TRBV19 - CASSPRMGRGDNEQFF
- TRBV9 - CASSVGNSLSNTIYF
large TRBV9 - CASSVGSDQETQYF
few TRBV7-2 TRBD1 CASSPGGSNEQFF
- TRBV10-2 - CASSEQNTGELFF
few TRBV28 - CASSTRVSSTDTQYF